Each of the 15 T cell receptor beta chains below was sequenced from the same sample in a study of blood T cell repertoires in COVID-19. Libraries were prepared by immunoSEQ multiplex PCR; TCRdb keeps only in-frame clonotypes and omits some of them. The sample shows over 350,000 clones, 86% of them seen only once. The sequencing sample was made of peripheral blood. The receptors derive from a woman in her twenties or thirties with active or convalescent COVID-19.

Note on this clone: Germline and junction disagree at one end, which may indicate a read error. This chain links TRBV7-9 with TRBJ2-4, with 10 bases matching TRBD2. Germline assignment: CDR1 SEHNR and CDR2 FQNEAQ (reference sequence). This CDR3 comprises 14 residues. The CDR3 bases are TGTGCCAGCAGCCCGTCGCTAGCGGGAGAGTCAGCGGACTTC. It specifies CASSPSLAGESADF.

V usage is TRBV9 and J usage is TRBJ2-2, with TRBD2 matching over 9 bases. This CDR3 region has 16 residues. Germline V lookup: CDR1 SGDLS, CDR2 YYNGEE. Losses at the gene ends were 5 bases for V and 3 bases for J; bases not matched to a gene: 8. Written as DNA, the CDR3 is TGTGCCAGCAGTCGGAGCGGGAGGCGTGACACCGGGGAGCTGTTTTTT. This translates into CASSRSGRRDTGELFF.

V is TRBV3-1 (or the pseudogene TRBV3-2) and J is TRBJ1-2, with 11 positions matching TRBD1. With V trimmed by 0 bases and J by 6 bases, 3 bases remained unmatched. CDR1 is LGHDT, CDR2 YNNKEL, per germline (reference sequence). The CDR3 spans 15 residues. DNA of the CDR3: TGTGCCAGCAGCCAAGATGGGACAGGGGGTAATGGCTACACCTTC. Its protein product is CASSQDGTGGNGYTF.

The chain is built from TRBV6-5 and TRBJ2-7; D gene ambiguous. CDR1 MNHEY and CDR2 SVGAGI come from the germline V gene. The CDR3 extends over 13 amino acids. Trimming pared 2 bases from V and 6 bases from J, leaving 11 bases between. CDR3 nucleotide sequence: TGTGCCAGCAGTTACCTCGGGTTGAGCGAGCAGTACTTC. Encoded protein: CASSYLGLSEQYF.

The chain employs TRBV7-7 and TRBJ1-1; no clear D gene. The germline V gene encodes CDR1 SSHAT and CDR2 FNYEAQ (reference sequence). The V end was cut by 2 bases, the J end by 3 bases, with 7 bases between. The CDR3 is 13 residues long. In nucleotides, the CDR3 is TGTGCCAGCAGCTTAACTCCTGACACTGAAGCTTTCTTT. Translation gives CASSLTPDTEAFF.

The chain combines TRBV5-5 with TRBJ1-1; D is unresolved. Germline loops: CDR1 SGHKS, CDR2 YYEKEE (reference sequence). This CDR3 is 11 amino acids long. Between the trimmed V and J ends, which lost 4 bases and 3 bases, there was a span of 4 bases. CDR3 sequence (DNA): TGTGCCAGCAGCCAGGACACTGAAGCTTTCTTT. Translating it yields CASSQDTEAFF.

This clone has just one count. The J gene is TRBJ2-5, the V gene TRBV5-1; 10 bases line up with TRBD2. Germline values: CDR1 SGHRS, CDR2 YFSETQ. The J segment lost 5 bases and the V segment lost 0 bases, leaving 10 bases of the junction unmatched. The CDR3 loop spans 17 amino acids. CDR3 sequence (DNA): TGCGCCAGCAGCTTGGTAGGTTCGGCTAGCGGGAGTGAGACCCAGTACTTC. The encoded protein is CASSLVGSASGSETQYF.

The sample holds one count of this clone. V and J are TRBV7-9 and TRBJ2-2, with D perhaps TRBD2 (5 bases). Germline V gene sequence: CDR1 SEHNR, CDR2 FQNEAQ (reference sequence). Trimming took off 5 bases at V and 5 bases at J, with 9 bases between the two ends. This CDR3 region has 13 residues. The CDR3 is CASSPSITGELFF. Here the CDR3 DNA reads TGTGCCAGCAGCCCTAGCATTACCGGGGAGCTGTTTTTT.

This chain joins TRBV19 and TRBJ2-2; 7 positions agree with TRBD2. Per germline, CDR1 LNHDA and CDR2 SQIVND (reference sequence). CDR3 size: 15 residues. V lost 1 base, J lost 4 bases, and 3 bases stayed unmatched. Here the CDR3 reads CASSIAGGVTGELFF. The CDR3 DNA sequence: TGTGCCAGTAGTATAGCGGGAGGTGTCACCGGGGAGCTGTTTTTT.

V usage is TRBV7-9 and J usage is TRBJ1-5, with TRBD1 matching over 7 bases. The junction had 8 bases not matched to a gene; V was cut back by 4 bases and J by 2 bases. The germline V gene has CDR1 SEHNR and CDR2 FQNEAQ (reference sequence). The CDR3 totals 16 residues. The CDR3 loop reads CASSSFTGVGNQPQHF. In DNA, the CDR3 is TGTGCCAGCAGCTCATTCACAGGGGTTGGCAATCAGCCCCAGCATTTT.

V usage is TRBV5-1 and J usage is TRBJ1-1; a possible D gene is TRBD1 (5 bases). Germline CDR1 reads SGHRS; CDR2 reads YFSETQ. The V end was cut by 1 base, the J end by 1 base, with 5 bases between. CDR3 length: 13 amino acids. Written as DNA, the CDR3 is TGCGCCAGCAGCTTGAGGGGGAACACTGAAGCTTTCTTT. Translation gives CASSLRGNTEAFF.

The rearrangement joins TRBV19 to TRBJ1-1, with 8 bases matching TRBD1. The CDR3 length is 13 residues. CDR1 LNHDA and CDR2 SQIVND come from the germline V gene (reference sequence). V shed 6 bases and J 3 bases; nucleotides not matched to a gene: 3. The CDR3 DNA follows: TGTGCCAGTAGAATACAGGGGGACACTGAAGCTTTCTTT. Its protein is CASRIQGDTEAFF.

This clone was observed once. The V and J genes are TRBV27 and TRBJ2-2; tentatively, D is TRBD1 (6 bases). Trimming pared 4 bases from V and 4 bases from J, leaving 10 bases between. The CDR3 is made up of 14 amino acids. From germline, CDR1 is MNHEY and CDR2 SMNVEV (reference sequence). The CDR3 protein is CASSWDTITGELFF. The CDR3 DNA follows: TGTGCCAGCAGTTGGGACACTATCACCGGGGAGCTGTTTTTT.

This chain uses TRBV5-6 with TRBJ1-5; 7 positions agree with TRBD1. CDR3 size: 13 residues. Germline trimming cut 4 bases from V and 5 bases from J; bases unmatched to any gene: 3. Germline V gives CDR1 SGHDT, CDR2 YYEEEE. The CDR3 nucleotides read TGTGCCAGCAGCGCCAGGGGGGATCAGCCCCAGCATTTT. Translating gives CASSARGDQPQHF. Complete variable domain (other parts from reference TRBV5-6 and TRBJ1-5): DAGVTQSPTHLIKTRGQQVTLRCSPKSGHDTVSWYQQALGQGPQFIFQYYEEEERQRGNFPDRFSGHQFPNYSSELNVNALLLGDSALYLCASSARGDQPQHFGDGTRLSIL.

The count of this clone is one. The chain combines TRBV2 with TRBJ2-7; D is perhaps TRBD2 (6 bases). The germline V and J ends were trimmed by 6 bases and 0 bases, with 15 bases remaining between them. Germline values: CDR1 SNHLY, CDR2 FYNNEI. The CDR3 loop spans 15 amino acids. CDR3 region: CASSVLAYSSYEQYF. The CDR3 DNA is TGTGCCAGCAGCGTTCTAGCGTACAGCTCCTACGAGCAGTACTTC.